What follows are 7 T cell receptor beta chains derived from one specimen sequenced in a study of naive and memory T cell subsets. Whole-study results and caveats: Especially in CD8 cells, naive repertoires contained a few larger clonotypes, possibly CD45RA-re-expressing memory cells.

No antigens are known for them. Both TRBC1 and TRBC2 were covered by a beta constant-region primer of two equimolar oligonucleotides. Ligated cDNA was amplified by four rounds of PCR with nested alpha and beta constant-region primers and SP2. TCRdb re-called the UMI-ligation and nested PCR reads with MiXCR, one entry per CDR3 protein. This table has roughly 83,000 distinct CDR3 sequences, 10% to 12% appearing once. Sequencing was done on a sample of naive CD4+ T cells from blood. These receptor sequences come from a human donor in good health.

Only a few counts were recorded for this clonotype. DNA of the CDR3: TGCAGTGCTCCCCAGACAGGCCGAATGAACACTGAAGCTTTCTTT. This translates into CSAPQTGRMNTEAFF. The rearrangement links TRBV20-1 to TRBJ1-1, with a tentative D call TRBD1 (6 bases). Trimming cost V 5 bases and J 0 bases, with 16 bases left between them. In germline, CDR1 is DFQATT, CDR2 SNEGSKA (reference sequence). CDR3 length: 15 residues.

About this clonotype: This sequence may be a read error, since a much larger clone differs from it by one base. The chain couples TRBV28 to TRBJ1-1; 9 bases map to TRBD1. The CDR3 length is 14 residues. Germline-derived CDR1 and CDR2 are MDHEN and SYDVKM. The CDR3 region has the DNA TGTACCAGCAGTTTAGGGACAGGGTTTACTGAAGCTTTCTTT. Amino acid sequence: CTSSLGTGFTEAFF.

This clonotype was counted at least ten times. The chain couples TRBV21-1 to TRBJ2-3; no check of the table's D call, TRBD2, against the DNA was made. TRBV21-1 is an annotated pseudogene. The CDR3 is 19 amino acids. The CDR3 reads CASSNRPGLAGLGTDTQYF. In DNA form, the CDR3 reads TGTGCCAGCAGCAATCGTCCGGGACTAGCGGGATTAGGCACAGATACGCAGTATTTT.

This clonotype was picked up a small number of times. This chain uses TRBV6-5 with TRBJ1-1, with no clear D. V shed 7 bases and J shed 5 bases, with 11 bases lying between them. The CDR3 is 12 residues long. The germline V gene encodes CDR1 MNHEY and CDR2 SVGAGI. CDR3 protein: CASIPRGTEAFF. The CDR3 region has the DNA TGTGCCAGCATCCCCCGTGGTACTGAAGCTTTCTTT.

This clonotype occurred many times. This chain uses TRBV19 with TRBJ2-1; D unresolved. Germline CDR1 is LNHDA and CDR2 is SQIVND (reference sequence). V was trimmed by 4 bases and J by 7 bases, leaving 20 bases between them. This CDR3 has 16 residues. CDR3 sequence: CASSTTRSPSGNEQFF. The CDR3 nucleotides are TGTGCCAGTAGTACCACTCGGAGTCCCTCTGGGAATGAGCAGTTCTTC.

V is TRBV2 and J is TRBJ2-2; D possibly corresponds to TRBD1 (6 bases). V was cut by 6 bases and J by 2 bases, with 10 bases left in between. Germline CDR1 is SNHLY and CDR2 is FYNNEI. CDR3 length: 14 amino acids. Here the CDR3 DNA reads TGTGCCAGCAGGAGGACAGAAAACACCGGGGAGCTGTTTTTT. It yields the protein CASRRTENTGELFF.

As DNA, the CDR3 is TGCAGCGTTAGGGACAGACTCAACTCTGGGGCCAACGTCCTGACTTTC. Residues: CSVRDRLNSGANVLTF. The chain is built from TRBV29-1 and TRBJ2-6; 7 bases align to TRBD1. Germline loops: CDR1 SQVTM, CDR2 ANQGSEA. Losses at the gene ends were 5 bases for V and 0 bases for J; bases not matched to a gene: 7. The length of the CDR3 is 16 residues.